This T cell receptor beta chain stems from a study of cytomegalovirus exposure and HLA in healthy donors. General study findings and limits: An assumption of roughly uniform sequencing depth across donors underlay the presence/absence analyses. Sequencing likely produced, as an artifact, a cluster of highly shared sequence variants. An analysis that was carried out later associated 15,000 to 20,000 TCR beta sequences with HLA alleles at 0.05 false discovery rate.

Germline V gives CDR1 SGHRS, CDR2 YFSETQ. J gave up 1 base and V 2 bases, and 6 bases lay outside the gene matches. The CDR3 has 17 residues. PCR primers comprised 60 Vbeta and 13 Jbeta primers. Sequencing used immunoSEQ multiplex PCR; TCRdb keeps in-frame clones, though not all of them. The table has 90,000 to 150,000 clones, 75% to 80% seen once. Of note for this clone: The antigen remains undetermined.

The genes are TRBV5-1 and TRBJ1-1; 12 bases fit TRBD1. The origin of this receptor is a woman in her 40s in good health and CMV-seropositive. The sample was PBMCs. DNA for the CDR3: TGCGCCAGCAGCTTCGGGACAGGGGGCCGGTGGAACACTGAAGCTTTCTTT. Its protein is CASSFGTGGRWNTEAFF.